This passage covers 21 T cell receptor beta chains from one sample sequenced in a study of T cells after yellow fever vaccination. TCRdb re-called the 5' RACE reads through MiXCR, storing one row per CDR3 protein. The top ten hold about an eighth of the sample, which has 550,000 to 750,000 distinct CDR3 sequences, about 13% seen once. Specimen: PBMCs, collected on the day of the yellow fever booster vaccination. The receptors were gathered from a man under 40 who received the YFV17D yellow fever vaccine.

This clonotype was counted only a few times. This rearrangement joins TRBV21-1 to TRBJ2-3. TRBV21-1 is noted as a pseudogene. There are 13 residues in the CDR3. The CDR3 DNA reads TGTGCCAGCAGCAAAACAGCCGCAGATACGCAGTATTTT. This translates into CASSKTAADTQYF.

The chain is built from TRBV12-3 or TRBV12-4 and TRBJ1-4; tentative D call: TRBD1 (5 bases). Trimming removed 3 bases from V and 8 bases from J, with 13 bases in between. The CDR3 length is 14 residues. The CDR3: CASSLVGAGEKLFF. The CDR3, as DNA: TGTGCCAGCAGTTTGGTAGGGGCTGGGGAAAAACTGTTTTTT.

V gene TRBV27 combines with J gene TRBJ2-1; 9 positions match TRBD2. Trimming cost V 7 bases and J 7 bases; bases outside gene matches: 11. Germline assignment: CDR1 MNHEY and CDR2 SMNVEV (reference sequence). The CDR3 is 15 residues long. CDR3 nucleotide sequence: TGTGCCAGCACCCCAGAGGCGGGAGGGGTAAATGAGCAGTTCTTC. It codes for CASTPEAGGVNEQFF.

This chain uses TRBV20-1 with TRBJ2-7; the D gene is possibly TRBD1 (6 bases). This CDR3 contains 12 residues. Trimming took off 6 bases at V and 4 bases at J, with 13 bases between the two ends. Germline assignment: CDR1 DFQATT and CDR2 SNEGSKA (reference sequence). DNA of the CDR3: TGCAGTGCCGTTGGACAGCCTTACGAGCAGTACTTC. Encoded protein: CSAVGQPYEQYF.

The chain links TRBV29-1 to TRBJ2-2; D ambiguous. V lost 6 bases to trimming and J lost 0 bases, with 8 bases between them. The CDR3 has 13 residues. CDR1 and CDR2 (germline): SQVTM, ANQGSEA. In nucleotides, the CDR3 is TGCAGCGTGCCTAGGGCGAACACCGGGGAGCTGTTTTTT. Translation gives CSVPRANTGELFF.

The V gene is TRBV27, the J gene TRBJ2-1, with D possibly matching TRBD2 (5 bases). The V gene's germline CDR1 is MNHEY and CDR2 SMNVEV (reference sequence). CDR3 length: 11 residues. V shed 6 bases and J shed 15 bases, with 15 bases lying between them. In DNA form, the CDR3 reads TGTGCCAGCAGCCGGCCCGGACTGTTGTTCTTC. It specifies CASSRPGLLFF.

J is TRBJ2-7 and V is TRBV6-5; 9 bases are shared with TRBD1. CDR1 and CDR2 from the germline V gene are MNHEY and SVGAGI. The CDR3 length is 15 residues. Germline trimming cut 3 bases from V and 1 base from J; bases unmatched to any gene: 4. The CDR3 protein is CASSYLGTGSYEQYF. The CDR3 DNA sequence: TGTGCCAGCAGTTATCTCGGGACAGGGTCCTACGAGCAGTACTTC.

This clonotype was observed a few times. The genes are TRBV21-1 and TRBJ2-3. TRBV21-1 is a recognized pseudogene. The CDR3 runs to 9 residues. The CDR3 nucleotides read TGTGCCAGGACAGATACGCAGTATTTT. As protein: CARTDTQYF.

The rearrangement links TRBV12-3 or TRBV12-4 to TRBJ2-7; 11 bases align to TRBD2. The V and J ends lost 5 bases and 7 bases, in that order; junction bases with no gene match: 10. CDR3 length: 15 residues. CDR3 nucleotide sequence: TGTGCCAGCAGTCGCGCTAGCGGGAGGAGGGATGAGCAGTACTTC. Translation gives CASSRASGRRDEQYF.

This clonotype was counted a few times. The chain links TRBV6-1 to TRBJ2-7; TRBD2 agrees at 8 bases. The CDR3 runs to 17 residues. Per germline, CDR1 MNHNS and CDR2 SASEGT. The V segment lost 6 bases and the J segment 1 base; nucleotides outside the gene matches: 14. The CDR3 coding sequence is TGTGCCAGCAGCGGACTAACGAAGGGCGGGAGGTCCTACGAGCAGTACTTC. It translates to CASSGLTKGGRSYEQYF.

The chain recombines TRBV18 with TRBJ1-1; D is unresolved. Trimming pared 4 bases from V and 6 bases from J, leaving 9 bases between. The CDR3 has 12 amino acids. CDR1 and CDR2 (germline): KGHSH, LQKENI. This chain's CDR3 is CASSQGGSEAFF. CDR3 sequence (DNA): TGTGCCAGCTCACAGGGAGGGTCTGAAGCTTTCTTT.

The J gene is TRBJ2-1, the V gene TRBV20-1; unclear D gene. The V and J ends lost 1 base and 2 bases respectively, with 9 bases between them. The CDR3 sequence is 14 residues long. In germline, CDR1 is DFQATT, CDR2 SNEGSKA (reference sequence). CDR3 loop: CSARGRNAYNEQFF. The CDR3, as DNA: TGCAGTGCTAGAGGCAGAAATGCCTACAATGAGCAGTTCTTC.

This clonotype was found a few times. The chain couples TRBV20-1 to TRBJ2-1; D may match TRBD1 or TRBD2 (5 bases each). Germline V CDR1 and CDR2: DFQATT, SNEGSKA (reference sequence). The V gene lost 3 bases and the J gene lost 2 bases, with 14 bases spanning the gap. The CDR3 length is 15 residues. This CDR3 is CSASGGILTYNEQFF. Written as DNA, the CDR3 is TGCAGTGCTAGTGGGGGAATCCTCACCTACAATGAGCAGTTCTTC.

In its sample, this clonotype was seen a few times. The chain uses TRBV6-1 and TRBJ2-3; no reliable D call. V was cut by 5 bases and J by 6 bases, with 30 bases left in between. Looked up from germline, CDR1 is MNHNS and CDR2 is SASEGT. This CDR3 contains 19 residues. The chain's CDR3 is CASSPPLRTAAPSPDTQYF. CDR3 coding DNA: TGTGCCAGCAGTCCCCCGTTAAGGACCGCGGCTCCTTCCCCCGATACGCAGTATTTT.

V usage is TRBV20-1 and J usage is TRBJ2-5, with 7 bases lining up with TRBD2. The germline CDR1 and CDR2 sequences are DFQATT and SNEGSKA (reference sequence). The CDR3 totals 14 residues. V was pared by 3 bases and J by 3 bases, with 7 bases of the junction left unmatched. The CDR3 DNA is TGCAGTGCTAGTTCCCGGGAGGACAAAGAGACCCAGTACTTC. This codes for CSASSREDKETQYF.

Only a few counts were recorded for this clonotype. The J gene is TRBJ2-1, the V gene TRBV5-1, with TRBD2 matching over 9 bases. V lost 2 bases to trimming and J lost 5 bases; unmatched junction nucleotides: 8. The CDR3 runs to 16 residues. CDR1 is SGHRS, CDR2 YFSETQ, per germline. This CDR3 is CASSLLAGAGDNEQFF. The CDR3 bases are TGCGCCAGCAGCTTATTAGCGGGAGCGGGGGACAATGAGCAGTTCTTC.

This clonotype has only a few counts. This chain connects TRBV4-3 to TRBJ1-3, with a possible D match to TRBD1 (6 bases). Trimming removed 4 bases from V and 2 bases from J, with 24 bases in between. Germline V lookup: CDR1 LGHNA, CDR2 YSLEER. The length of the CDR3 is 19 residues. CDR3 protein: CASSRAANKQQGPGNTIYF. DNA of the CDR3: TGCGCCAGCAGCCGCGCCGCAAATAAACAACAGGGCCCTGGAAACACCATATATTTT.

This clonotype has only a few counts. The chain uses TRBV12-3 or TRBV12-4 and TRBJ2-5; D may be TRBD2 (5 bases). This CDR3 contains 15 residues. The V and J ends lost 2 bases and 8 bases respectively, with 18 bases between them. The CDR3 loop is CASSLRQADGETQYF. The CDR3 nucleotides read TGTGCCAGCAGTTTAAGGCAGGCCGACGGGGAAACCCAGTACTTC.

This clonotype was detected a few times. The chain combines TRBV27 with TRBJ2-6; TRBD1 agrees at 7 bases. The V and J ends lost 5 bases and 0 bases, in that order; junction bases with no gene match: 10. CDR1 and CDR2 from the germline V gene are MNHEY and SMNVEV (reference sequence). This CDR3 comprises 18 residues. In nucleotides, the CDR3 is TGTGCCAGCAGTGCAAACAGGGGAGACTTCTCTGGGGCCAACGTCCTGACTTTC. This codes for CASSANRGDFSGANVLTF.

This clonotype has a handful of counts. CDR3 DNA: TGTGCCAGCAGCCCAAGAAAGTTTGACGAGCAGTACTTC. Translation: CASSPRKFDEQYF. The chain uses TRBV5-4 and TRBJ2-7; D gene ambiguous. Trimming took off 4 bases at V and 5 bases at J, with 13 bases between the two ends. The germline V gene encodes CDR1 SGHNT and CDR2 YYREEE (reference sequence). The CDR3 is 13 amino acids.

This clonotype was recorded many times. J is TRBJ2-3 and V is TRBV6-5; the D gene could be TRBD1 or TRBD2 (5 bases each). The V gene lost 2 bases and the J gene lost 2 bases, with 14 bases spanning the gap. Per the germline V gene, CDR1 is MNHEY and CDR2 is SVGAGI. CDR3 size: 16 residues. Written as DNA, the CDR3 is TGTGCCAGCAGTTACCGTCGGGGCAGGGTCACAGATACGCAGTATTTT. This gives the protein CASSYRRGRVTDTQYF.